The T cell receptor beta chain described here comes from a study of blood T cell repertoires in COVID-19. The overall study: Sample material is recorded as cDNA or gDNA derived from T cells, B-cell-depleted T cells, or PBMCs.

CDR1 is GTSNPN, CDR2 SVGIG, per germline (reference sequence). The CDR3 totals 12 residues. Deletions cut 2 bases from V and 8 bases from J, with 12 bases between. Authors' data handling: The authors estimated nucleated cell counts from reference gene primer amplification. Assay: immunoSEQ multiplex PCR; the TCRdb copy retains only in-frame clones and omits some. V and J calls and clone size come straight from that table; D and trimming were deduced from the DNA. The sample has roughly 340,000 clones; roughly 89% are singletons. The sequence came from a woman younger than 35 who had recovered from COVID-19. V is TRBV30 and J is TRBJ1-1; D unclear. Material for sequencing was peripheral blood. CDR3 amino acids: CAWSSPYGEAFF. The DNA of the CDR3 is TGTGCCTGGAGTTCCCCTTACGGGGAAGCTTTCTTT.